This T cell receptor (beta chain) emerged from a study of T-cell reconstitution after alpha-beta-depleted transplantation in children. The study's findings and limits: Surviving recipient T cells and thymic progenitors produced the high day-60 TCRbeta diversity seen in some patients. Newly made T cells mostly supplied T-cell counts and diversity one year after transplant.

Molecular barcoding with unique molecular identifiers was used for the TCRbeta library. TCRdb reprocessed the PCR reads via MiXCR and lists one record per CDR3 protein. Here the sample spans 700,000 to 950,000 distinct CDR3 sequences, roughly 15% being singletons. This clonotype was detected a few times. What it binds is unknown. Sequencing was performed on PBMCs, mostly from graft donor cells, taken 360 days after TCRalphabeta/CD19-depleted stem cell transplant. This TCR was sampled from a male patient under 18 who had a stem cell transplant for acute lymphoblastic leukemia, so the T cells may come from the graft donor.

The CDR3 region has the DNA TGTGCCAGCAGCCCTTATGGGGCCTACGAGCAGTACTTC. Amino acid sequence: CASSPYGAYEQYF. V gene TRBV7-9 combines with J gene TRBJ2-7; unclear D gene. Trimming removed 5 bases at V and 2 bases at J, with 10 bases between. Germline CDR1 and CDR2: SEHNR and FQNEAQ (reference sequence). The CDR3 loop spans 13 amino acids. The whole variable domain, filled in from reference TRBV7-9 and TRBJ2-7, reads DTGVSQNPRHKITKRGQNVTFRCDPISEHNRLYWYRQTLGQGPEFLTYFQNEAQLEKSRLLSDRFSAERPKGSFSTLEIQRTEQGDSAMYLCASSPYGAYEQYFGPGTRLTVT.